The clone carrying this T cell receptor beta chain has more than one count but fewer than ten. Its target is not known. Trimming shortened V by 4 bases and J by 5 bases, and 20 bases separated the two germline ends. The CDR3 totals 16 residues. TCRdb passed the 5' RACE reads through MiXCR, listing each CDR3 protein once. The profile shows hundreds of thousands of distinct CDR3 sequences, approximately 18% of them singletons. These data originate in a study of identical twins. Overall study findings and caveats: In cord blood, abundant beta clonotypes had fewer insertions; memory showed no trend.

Healthy Caucasians alone served as donors. These data are also associated with another study on T cells expressing NK-cell markers. According to that study: The dominant NKG2C+ clonotypes represented roughly 1.0-7.5% of CD8+ T cells in six donors.

The origin of this receptor is a young woman in good health. The chain carries TRBV12-3 or TRBV12-4 and TRBJ2-5; no reliable D call. The sample comprised PBMCs. CDR3 amino acids: CASSSRVNLGRETQYF. DNA of the CDR3: TGTGCCAGCAGTTCCCGTGTGAACTTGGGCCGGGAGACCCAGTACTTC.